These T cell receptor beta chains were read from a single sample in a study of vaccination and CD4 T cells after COVID-19. These receptors lack a known antigen. TCRdb re-analysed the PCR reads in MiXCR, keeping a single row per CDR3 protein. Of 20,000 or so distinct CDR3 sequences listed, around 58% are singletons. The sample comprised CD4+ T cells from blood, cultured in vitro. The receptors derive from a human donor who had recovered from COVID-19. Both conserved end residues are part of each CDR3. Fields, in order: V gene, CDR3 protein.

TRBV30	CAWSPALQDRVNQPQHF
TRBV19	CASTGQYTEAFF
TRBV20-1	CSARVGDTEAFF
TRBV20-1	CSGTGGPHEQYF
TRBV19	CASSIEQVTDTQYF
TRBV10-1	CASSAGPSYGYTF
TRBV27	CASSGYEQETQYF
TRBV7-2	CASSFRASTNTEAFF
TRBV29-1	CSVSAGGETQYF
TRBV19	CASSKRDQPQHF
TRBV6-2/TRBV6-3	CASHEGAFLREQYF
TRBV20-1	CSARGWRDELGNQPQHF
TRBV19	CASTAVPTRTEAFF
TRBV6-2/TRBV6-3	CASRGGRRTQYF
TRBV20-1	CSARPLRGPSYNEQFF
TRBV7-2	CASSRPGNGYTF
TRBV2	CASSGESETQYF
TRBV10-3	CAISESAEYEQYF
TRBV20-1	CSALRGGRNTEAFF
TRBV30	CAQDRRNTEAFF